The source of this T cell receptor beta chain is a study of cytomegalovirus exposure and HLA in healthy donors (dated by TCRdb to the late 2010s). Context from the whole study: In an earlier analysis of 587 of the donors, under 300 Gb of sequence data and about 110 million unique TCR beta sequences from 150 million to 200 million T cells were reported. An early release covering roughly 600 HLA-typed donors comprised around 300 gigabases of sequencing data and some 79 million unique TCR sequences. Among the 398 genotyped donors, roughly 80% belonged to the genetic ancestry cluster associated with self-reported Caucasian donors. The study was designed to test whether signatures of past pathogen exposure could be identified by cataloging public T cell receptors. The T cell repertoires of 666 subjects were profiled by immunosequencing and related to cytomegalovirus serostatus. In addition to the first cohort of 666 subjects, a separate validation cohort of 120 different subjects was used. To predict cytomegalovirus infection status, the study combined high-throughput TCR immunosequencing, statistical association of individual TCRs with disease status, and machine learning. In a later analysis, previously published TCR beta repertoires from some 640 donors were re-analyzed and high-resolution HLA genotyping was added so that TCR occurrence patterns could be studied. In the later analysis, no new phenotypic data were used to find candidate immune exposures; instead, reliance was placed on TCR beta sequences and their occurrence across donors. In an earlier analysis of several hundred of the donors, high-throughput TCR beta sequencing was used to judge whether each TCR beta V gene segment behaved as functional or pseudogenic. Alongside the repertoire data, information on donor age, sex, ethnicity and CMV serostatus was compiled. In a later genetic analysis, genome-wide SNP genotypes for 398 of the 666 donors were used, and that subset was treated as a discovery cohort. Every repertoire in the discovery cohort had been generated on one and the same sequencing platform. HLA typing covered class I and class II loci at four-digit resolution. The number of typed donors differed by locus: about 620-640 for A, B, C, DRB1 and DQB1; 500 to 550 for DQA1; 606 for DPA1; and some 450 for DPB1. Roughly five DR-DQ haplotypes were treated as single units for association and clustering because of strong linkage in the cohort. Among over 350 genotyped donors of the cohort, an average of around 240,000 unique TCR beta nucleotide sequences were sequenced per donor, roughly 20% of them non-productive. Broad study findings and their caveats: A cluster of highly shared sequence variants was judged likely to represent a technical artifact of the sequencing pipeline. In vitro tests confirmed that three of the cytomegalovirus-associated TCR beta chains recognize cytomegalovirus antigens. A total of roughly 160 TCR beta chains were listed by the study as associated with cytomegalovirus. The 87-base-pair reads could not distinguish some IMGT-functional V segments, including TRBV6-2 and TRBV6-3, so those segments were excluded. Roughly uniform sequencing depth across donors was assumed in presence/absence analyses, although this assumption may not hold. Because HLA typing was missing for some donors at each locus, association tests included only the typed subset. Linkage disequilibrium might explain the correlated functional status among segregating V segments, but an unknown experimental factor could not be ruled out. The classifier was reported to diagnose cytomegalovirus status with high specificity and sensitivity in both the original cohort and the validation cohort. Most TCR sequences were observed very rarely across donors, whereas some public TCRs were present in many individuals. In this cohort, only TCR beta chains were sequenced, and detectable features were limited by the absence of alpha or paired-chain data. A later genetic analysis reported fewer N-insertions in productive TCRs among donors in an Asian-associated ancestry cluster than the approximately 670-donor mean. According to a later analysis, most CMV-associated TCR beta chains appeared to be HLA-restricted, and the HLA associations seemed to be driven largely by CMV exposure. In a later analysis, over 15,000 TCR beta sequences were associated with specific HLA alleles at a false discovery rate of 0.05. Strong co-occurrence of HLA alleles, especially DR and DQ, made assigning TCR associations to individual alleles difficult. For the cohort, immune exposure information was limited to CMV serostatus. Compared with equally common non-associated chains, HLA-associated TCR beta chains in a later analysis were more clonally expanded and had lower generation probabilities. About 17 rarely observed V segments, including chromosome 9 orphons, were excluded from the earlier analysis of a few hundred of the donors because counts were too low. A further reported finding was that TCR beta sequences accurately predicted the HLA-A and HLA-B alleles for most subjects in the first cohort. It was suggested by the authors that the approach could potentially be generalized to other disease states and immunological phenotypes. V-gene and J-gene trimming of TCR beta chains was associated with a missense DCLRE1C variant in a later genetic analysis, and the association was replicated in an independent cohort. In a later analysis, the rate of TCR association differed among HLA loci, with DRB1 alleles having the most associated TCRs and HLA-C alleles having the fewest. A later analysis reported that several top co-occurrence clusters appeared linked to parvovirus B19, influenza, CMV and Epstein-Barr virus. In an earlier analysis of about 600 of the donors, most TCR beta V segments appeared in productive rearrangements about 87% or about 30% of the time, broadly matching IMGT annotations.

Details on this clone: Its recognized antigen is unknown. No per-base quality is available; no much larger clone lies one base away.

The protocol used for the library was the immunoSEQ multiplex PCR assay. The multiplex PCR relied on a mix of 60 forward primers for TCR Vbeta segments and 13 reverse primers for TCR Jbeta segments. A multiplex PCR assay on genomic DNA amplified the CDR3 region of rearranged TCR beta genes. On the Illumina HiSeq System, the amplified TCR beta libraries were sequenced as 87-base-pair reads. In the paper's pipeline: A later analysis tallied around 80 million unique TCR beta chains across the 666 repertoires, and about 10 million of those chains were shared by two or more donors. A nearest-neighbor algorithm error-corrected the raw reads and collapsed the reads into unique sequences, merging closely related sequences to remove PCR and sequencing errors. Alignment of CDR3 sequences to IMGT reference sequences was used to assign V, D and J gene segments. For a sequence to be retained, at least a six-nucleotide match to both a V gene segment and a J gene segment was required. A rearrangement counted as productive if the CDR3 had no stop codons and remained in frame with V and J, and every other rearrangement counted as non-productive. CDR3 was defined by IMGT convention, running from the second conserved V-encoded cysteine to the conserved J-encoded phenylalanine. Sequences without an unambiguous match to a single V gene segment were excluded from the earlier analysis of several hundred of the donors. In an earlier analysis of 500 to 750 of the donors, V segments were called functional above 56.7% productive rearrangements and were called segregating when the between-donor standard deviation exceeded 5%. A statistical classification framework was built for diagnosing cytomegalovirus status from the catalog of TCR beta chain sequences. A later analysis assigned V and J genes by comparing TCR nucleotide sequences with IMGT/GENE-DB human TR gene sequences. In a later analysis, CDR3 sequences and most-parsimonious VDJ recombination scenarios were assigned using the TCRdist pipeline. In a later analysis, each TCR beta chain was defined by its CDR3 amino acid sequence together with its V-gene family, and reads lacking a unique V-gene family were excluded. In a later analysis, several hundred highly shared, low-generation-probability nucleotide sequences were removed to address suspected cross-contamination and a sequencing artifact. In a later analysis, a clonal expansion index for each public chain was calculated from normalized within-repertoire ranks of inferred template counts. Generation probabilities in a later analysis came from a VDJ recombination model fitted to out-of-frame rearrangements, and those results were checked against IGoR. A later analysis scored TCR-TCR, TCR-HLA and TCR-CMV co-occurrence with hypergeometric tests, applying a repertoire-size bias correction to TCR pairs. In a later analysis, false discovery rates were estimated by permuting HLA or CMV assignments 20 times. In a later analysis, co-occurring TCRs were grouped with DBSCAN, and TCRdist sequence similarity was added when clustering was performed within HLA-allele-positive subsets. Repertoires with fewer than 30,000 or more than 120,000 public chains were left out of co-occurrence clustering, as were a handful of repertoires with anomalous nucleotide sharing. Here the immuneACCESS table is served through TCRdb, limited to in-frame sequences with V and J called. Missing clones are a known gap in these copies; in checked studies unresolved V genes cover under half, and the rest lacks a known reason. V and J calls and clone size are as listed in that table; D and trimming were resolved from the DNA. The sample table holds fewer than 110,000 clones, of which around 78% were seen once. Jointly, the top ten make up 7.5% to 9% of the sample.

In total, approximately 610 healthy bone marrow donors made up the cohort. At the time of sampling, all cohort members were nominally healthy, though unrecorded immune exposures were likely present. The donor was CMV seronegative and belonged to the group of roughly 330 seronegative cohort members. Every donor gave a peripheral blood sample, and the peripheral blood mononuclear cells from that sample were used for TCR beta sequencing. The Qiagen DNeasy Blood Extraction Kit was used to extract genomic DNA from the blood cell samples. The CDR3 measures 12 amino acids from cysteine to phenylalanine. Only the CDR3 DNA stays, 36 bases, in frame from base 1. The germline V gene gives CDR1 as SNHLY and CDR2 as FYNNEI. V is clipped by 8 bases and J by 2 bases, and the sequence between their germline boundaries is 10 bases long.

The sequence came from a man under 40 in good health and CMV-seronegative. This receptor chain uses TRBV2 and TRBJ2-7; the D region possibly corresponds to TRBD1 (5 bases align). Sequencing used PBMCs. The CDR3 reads CASGQTAYEQYF. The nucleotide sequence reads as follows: TGTGCCAGCGGGCAGACAGCCTACGAGCAGTACTTC. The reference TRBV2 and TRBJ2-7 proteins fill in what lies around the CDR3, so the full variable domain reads EPEVTQTPSHQVTQMGQEVILRCVPISNHLYFYWYRQILGQKVEFLVSFYNNEISEKSEIFDDQFSVERPDGSNFTLKIRSTKLEDSAMYFCASGQTAYEQYFGPGTRLTVT.